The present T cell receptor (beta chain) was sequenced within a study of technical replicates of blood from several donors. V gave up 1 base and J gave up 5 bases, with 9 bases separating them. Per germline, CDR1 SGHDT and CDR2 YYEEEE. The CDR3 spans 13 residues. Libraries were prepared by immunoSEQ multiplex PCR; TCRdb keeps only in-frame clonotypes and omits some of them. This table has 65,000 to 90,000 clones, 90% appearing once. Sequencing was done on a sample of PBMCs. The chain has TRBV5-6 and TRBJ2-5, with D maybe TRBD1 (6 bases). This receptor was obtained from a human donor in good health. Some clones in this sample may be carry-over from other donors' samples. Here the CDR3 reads CASSLPGDETQYF. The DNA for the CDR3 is TGTGCCAGCAGCTTGCCAGGGGATGAGACCCAGTACTTC.